Below are 20 T cell receptor beta chains sequenced from a single sample in a study of shared clonotypes between healthy human individuals. CD45RO-negative cells were positively selected for CCR7, leaving out terminally differentiated effector memory CD45RA+ cells. Profiled with immunoSEQ multiplex PCR; TCRdb holds only in-frame clones, not every one. The data hold about 1,900,000 clones, with about 95% observed a single time. Sequencing input: naive CD8+ T cells sorted from blood. The receptors here all came from a man between 18 and 29 years old in good health.

This chain connects TRBV27 to TRBJ2-7; D is possibly TRBD1 (6 bases). This CDR3 contains 14 residues. The germline gives CDR1 MNHEY, CDR2 SMNVEV (reference sequence). Trimming took off 6 bases at V and 5 bases at J, with 17 bases between the two ends. CDR3 loop: CASSPTGIGHEQYF. The DNA of the CDR3 is TGTGCCAGCAGCCCGACAGGTATCGGCCACGAGCAGTACTTC.

This chain links TRBV7-9 with TRBJ1-2, with D perhaps TRBD1 (6 bases). This CDR3 has 13 residues. V shed 5 bases and J shed 5 bases, with 12 bases lying between them. CDR1 and CDR2 (germline): SEHNR, FQNEAQ (reference sequence). The DNA for the CDR3 is TGTGCCAGCAGCCCGTACAGGGAGTATGGCTACACCTTC. Translating gives CASSPYREYGYTF.

This chain joins TRBV7-2 and TRBJ2-1, with 12 bases aligning to TRBD2. This CDR3 is 17 amino acids long. V gave up 5 bases and J gave up 7 bases; unmatched junction bases: 12. Germline V CDR1 and CDR2: SGHTA, FQGNSA. This chain's CDR3 is CASSIRTSGRLTNEQFF. CDR3 in DNA: TGTGCCAGCAGCATTAGAACTAGCGGGAGGTTAACGAATGAGCAGTTCTTC.

Notes on this clone: This sample also contains other DNA sequences that code for the same CDR3. The rearrangement uses TRBV9 and TRBJ2-3; D remains ambiguous. Germline lookup yields CDR1 SGDLS and CDR2 YYNGEE. V lost 0 bases and J 6 bases, leaving 8 bases between the germline ends. CDR3 size: 13 residues. The CDR3 DNA follows: TGTGCCAGCAGCGTAGTCACGGCTGATACGCAGTATTTT. This translates into CASSVVTADTQYF.

V usage is TRBV14 and J usage is TRBJ2-7; 8 bases match TRBD1. The V gene's germline CDR1 is SGHDN and CDR2 FVKESK. V shed 1 base, J shed 2 bases, and the junction held 10 bases outside the gene matches. This CDR3 comprises 17 residues. DNA for the CDR3: TGTGCCAGCAGCCAAGGTTTCGGACAGGGAATTACCTACGAGCAGTACTTC. Translated, it gives CASSQGFGQGITYEQYF.

The rearrangement joins TRBV4-1 to TRBJ2-7; D remains ambiguous. With 0 bases removed from V and 0 bases from J, the gap between germline ends came to 12 bases. Germline loops: CDR1 MGHRA, CDR2 YSYEKL. The CDR3 contains 16 residues. For the CDR3, the DNA is TGCGCCAGCAGCCAAGAATGGGCGTCGAGCTCCTACGAGCAGTACTTC. The encoded protein is CASSQEWASSSYEQYF.

V usage is TRBV7-3 and J usage is TRBJ2-1; 9 nucleotides agree with TRBD2. The CDR3 covers 15 residues. V trimming: 2 bases; J trimming: 5 bases; junction bases outside the gene matches: 4. Germline-derived CDR1 and CDR2 are SGHTA and FQGTGA. Here the CDR3 reads CASSLGLAGNNEQFF. The CDR3 DNA sequence: TGTGCCAGCAGCTTAGGGCTAGCGGGGAACAATGAGCAGTTCTTC.

This clone was counted once. This chain uses TRBV19 with TRBJ1-1, with D possibly TRBD1 on 6 matching bases. The CDR3 has 14 residues. Germline V gives CDR1 LNHDA, CDR2 SQIVND (reference sequence). The germline V and J ends were trimmed by 6 bases and 4 bases, with 15 bases remaining between them. The DNA of the CDR3 is TGTGCCAGTAGCGAGGGGGTTTTGGGCACTGAAGCTTTCTTT. It yields the protein CASSEGVLGTEAFF.

V usage is TRBV6-5 and J usage is TRBJ2-2; D remains ambiguous. There are 12 residues in the CDR3. Trimming cost V 7 bases and J 5 bases, with 8 bases left between them. CDR1 and CDR2 from the germline V gene are MNHEY and SVGAGI. DNA of the CDR3: TGTGCCAGCATTTCGGAGACCGGGGAGCTGTTTTTT. Amino acids: CASISETGELFF.

This chain uses TRBV27 with TRBJ2-1, with 9 positions matching TRBD1. CDR1 is MNHEY, CDR2 SMNVEV, per germline (reference sequence). The CDR3 covers 15 residues. The V and J ends lost 5 bases and 0 bases, in that order; junction bases with no gene match: 2. This CDR3 is CASSTGGGSYNEQFF. The DNA for the CDR3 is TGTGCCAGCAGTACAGGGGGCGGCTCCTACAATGAGCAGTTCTTC.

In regard to this clone: The sample contains more than one DNA sequence encoding this CDR3. The genes are TRBV9 and TRBJ1-1; D not resolved. The germline V gene encodes CDR1 SGDLS and CDR2 YYNGEE. The V end lost 0 bases, the J end lost 2 bases, and 8 bases lay between the germline ends. The CDR3 runs to 14 residues. This CDR3 reads CASSVAPGNTEAFF. CDR3 coding DNA: TGTGCCAGCAGCGTAGCTCCAGGTAACACTGAAGCTTTCTTT.

The chain combines TRBV13 with TRBJ2-2, with TRBD1 matching over 7 bases. The CDR3 contains 15 residues. J was trimmed by 6 bases and V by 3 bases; bases with no gene match: 7. Germline V CDR1 and CDR2: PRHDT, FYEKMQ (reference sequence). CDR3 sequence: CASSFLDRAAGELFF. Here the CDR3 DNA reads TGTGCCAGCAGCTTCCTTGACAGGGCGGCCGGGGAGCTGTTTTTT.

The rearrangement joins TRBV9 to TRBJ2-2; unclear D gene. This CDR3 is 13 amino acids long. The germline V and J ends were trimmed by 1 base and 8 bases, with 9 bases remaining between them. Germline V CDR1 and CDR2: SGDLS, YYNGEE. This chain's CDR3 is CASSVSAPGELFF. In nucleotides, the CDR3 is TGTGCCAGCAGCGTAAGTGCTCCGGGGGAGCTGTTTTTT.

The V and J genes are TRBV28 and TRBJ2-7, with D unclear. Germline values: CDR1 MDHEN, CDR2 SYDVKM. Trimming stripped 10 bases from V and 3 bases from J, with 4 bases between. The CDR3 extends over 9 amino acids. For the CDR3, the DNA is TGTGCCATCATCTACGAGCAGTACTTC. Amino acid sequence: CAIIYEQYF.

This clone was detected once. This rearrangement joins TRBV7-9 to TRBJ1-2; 7 bases are a match to TRBD1. This CDR3 contains 13 residues. V lost 8 bases, J lost 4 bases, and 7 bases stayed unmatched. CDR1 is SEHNR, CDR2 FQNEAQ, per germline (reference sequence). CDR3 amino acids: CASGGTASYGYTF. CDR3 DNA: TGTGCCAGCGGTGGGACAGCTAGCTATGGCTACACCTTC.

The genes are TRBV9 and TRBJ2-7; 13 nucleotides line up with TRBD2. The CDR3 has 16 amino acids. Germline assignment: CDR1 SGDLS and CDR2 YYNGEE. With 3 bases clipped from V and 7 bases from J, the junction kept 10 bases outside the gene matches. In DNA form, the CDR3 reads TGTGCCAGCAGCGGACTAGCGGGAGGTCTCGGGGTGGAGCAGTACTTC. Amino acids: CASSGLAGGLGVEQYF.

Comment on this clone: Other DNA sequences in the sample encode the same CDR3. The chain recombines TRBV11-2 with TRBJ2-7; 9 nucleotides agree with TRBD1. Trimming removed 1 base from V and 5 bases from J; junction bases left unmatched: 3. This CDR3 is built from 14 residues. Germline values: CDR1 SGHAT, CDR2 FQNNGV. The CDR3 reads CASSLVTGGHEQYF. In DNA form, the CDR3 reads TGTGCCAGCAGCTTAGTTACAGGGGGCCACGAGCAGTACTTC.

V and J are TRBV19 and TRBJ1-3, with D perhaps TRBD1 (6 bases). This CDR3 is built from 19 residues. Germline CDR1 is LNHDA and CDR2 is SQIVND (reference sequence). V lost 5 bases to trimming and J lost 4 bases, with 27 bases between them. CDR3 protein: CASSPQPWTEAVWGNTIYF. The CDR3 nucleotides read TGTGCCAGTAGTCCCCAGCCTTGGACAGAGGCTGTGTGGGGAAACACCATATATTTT. Full variable domain (missing parts from reference TRBV19 and TRBJ1-3): DGGITQSPKYLFRKEGQNVTLSCEQNLNHDAMYWYRQDPGQGLRLIYYSQIVNDFQKGDIAEGYSVSREKKESFPLTVTSAQKNPTAFYLCASSPQPWTEAVWGNTIYFGEGSWLTVV.

The V and J genes are TRBV9 and TRBJ2-1; 10 bases are shared with TRBD2. CDR3 size: 15 residues. CDR1 and CDR2 (germline): SGDLS, YYNGEE. Trimming cost V 3 bases and J 7 bases; bases outside gene matches: 7. The CDR3 reads CASSASGLASNEQFF. The CDR3 bases are TGTGCCAGCAGCGCGTCGGGACTAGCGAGTAATGAGCAGTTCTTC.

The chain carries TRBV2 and TRBJ2-5; 7 nucleotides align to TRBD2. The CDR3 extends over 15 amino acids. CDR1 is SNHLY, CDR2 FYNNEI, per germline. The ends lost 3 bases at V and 2 bases at J; junction bases unmatched: 6. The CDR3 protein is CASSDPGLNQETQYF. The DNA of the CDR3 is TGTGCCAGCAGTGACCCGGGACTAAATCAAGAGACCCAGTACTTC.